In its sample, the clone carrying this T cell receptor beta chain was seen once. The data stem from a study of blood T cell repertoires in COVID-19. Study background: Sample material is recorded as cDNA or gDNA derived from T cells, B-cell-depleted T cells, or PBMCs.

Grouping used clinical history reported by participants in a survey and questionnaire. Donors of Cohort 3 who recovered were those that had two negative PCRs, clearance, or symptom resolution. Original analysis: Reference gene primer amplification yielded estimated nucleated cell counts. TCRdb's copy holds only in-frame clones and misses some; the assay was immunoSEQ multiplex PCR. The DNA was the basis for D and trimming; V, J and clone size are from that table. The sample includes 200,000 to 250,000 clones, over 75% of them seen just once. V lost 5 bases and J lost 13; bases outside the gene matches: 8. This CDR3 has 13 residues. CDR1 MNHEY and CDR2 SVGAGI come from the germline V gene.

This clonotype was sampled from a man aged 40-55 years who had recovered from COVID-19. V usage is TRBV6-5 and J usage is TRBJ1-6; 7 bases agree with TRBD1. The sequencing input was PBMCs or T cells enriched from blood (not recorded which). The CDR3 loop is CASSTYDRDPLHF. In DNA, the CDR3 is TGTGCCAGCAGTACTTACGACAGGGACCCCCTCCACTTT.